The sequence of this T cell receptor beta chain was determined in a study of OX40 agonist ivuxolimab in advanced cancers. Study overall: With ivuxolimab, an agonistic anti-OX40 (CD134) antibody, patients were treated. At doses from 0.01 to 10 mg/kg, patients were given intravenous ivuxolimab every 2 weeks. Study-level findings and limits: Partial responders treated at 0.1-3.0 mg/kg exhibited clonal expansion among the lowest measured. CD4+ and CD8+ blood T cells expanded clonally by week 6 at 0.1 to 3.0 mg/kg.

CDR3 length equals 14 residues. V lost 2 bases to trimming and J lost 4 bases, with 9 bases between them. Germline CDR1 is MDHEN and CDR2 is SYDVKM. About this clone itself: As yet, its antigen is unknown.

Sequencing was performed with immunoSEQ multiplex PCR; in TCRdb, only in-frame clones are kept and a portion is missing. The sample has about 88,000 clones; around 83% are singletons. This sequence joins TRBV28 and TRBJ1-3, with unresolved D. The origin of this receptor is an adult with an advanced solid tumor such as melanoma, head and neck, liver or kidney cancer. This specimen was CD4+ or CD8+ T cells sorted from blood, taken in a trial of the OX40 agonist ivuxolimab. In DNA, the CDR3 is TGTGCCAGCAGTTTAGAACAGCACGGAAACACCATATATTTT. It codes for CASSLEQHGNTIYF.